This T cell receptor beta chain appears in the sequencing data of a study of blood T cell repertoires in COVID-19. Looking at the study overall: COVID-19 samples from acute and convalescent phases originated in the United States, Italy and Spain.

Sequenced by immunoSEQ multiplex PCR; TCRdb stores in-frame clones only, minus some. Here the sample spans under 200,000 clones, more than 75% being singletons. Regarding this clone: Other DNA sequences of this sample code for an identical CDR3.

The CDR3 consists of 12 residues. The germline CDR1 and CDR2 sequences are SGHAT and FQNNGV. The V and J ends lost 1 base and 5 bases respectively, with 5 bases between them. This TCR was sampled from a man aged 18 to 35 with active or convalescent COVID-19. Material: peripheral blood. The rearrangement joins TRBV11-2 to TRBJ1-1, with D unresolved. The CDR3 bases are TGTGCCAGCAGCTTAGGGGCGACTGAAGCTTTCTTT. Its translation is CASSLGATEAFF.